Many counts were recorded for the clone carrying this T cell receptor beta chain. Antigen specificity is unknown. V gave up 5 bases and J gave up 7 bases; unmatched junction bases: 5. This CDR3 has 12 amino acids. Germline values: CDR1 MNHEY, CDR2 SMNVEV (reference sequence). These data are taken from a study of T cells after yellow fever vaccination. Turning to the study itself: Those fractions that held only low numbers of cells were prepared using the SMART-Seq v4 Ultra Low Input RNA kit.

Study-level points and caveats: Abundant contaminating clonotypes from the bulk population could appear in FACS-sorted repertoires. Post-booster repertoires again held most primary-vaccination clones (around 95% CD4, just under 90% CD8).

A universal primer site and UMIs were added as TCR cDNA was made by 5'RACE template switching. TCRdb itself ran the 5' RACE reads through MiXCR, one entry per CDR3 protein. This table holds around 400,000 distinct CDR3 sequences, 11% found once. V is TRBV27 and J is TRBJ2-7, with 7 bases aligning to TRBD2. The source of this sequence is a man aged 18 to 30 who received the YFV17D yellow fever vaccine. The input for sequencing was PBMCs, taken on the day of the first yellow fever vaccination. CDR3 loop: CASSGTGGEQYV. The CDR3 DNA follows: TGTGCCAGCAGTGGCACCGGGGGGGAGCAGTACGTC.